This T cell receptor (beta chain) appears in the sequencing data of a study of cytomegalovirus exposure and HLA in healthy donors. Whole-study findings and limits: Follow-up analysis later connected one missense variant in DCLRE1C with trimming of TCR beta V- and J-genes.

Germline CDR1 reads LNHDA; CDR2 reads SQIVND (reference sequence). The CDR3 length is 15 residues. Trimming removed 1 base from V and 2 bases from J, with 11 bases in between. The PCR had 60 Vbeta and 13 Jbeta primers. Profiled with immunoSEQ multiplex PCR; TCRdb holds only in-frame clones, not every one. The repertoire holds about 150,000 clones, with over 75% as singletons. Likely unrecorded immune exposures existed in these nominally healthy donors. This clone showed up just a few times. What it binds is unknown. This clonotype originated in a woman in her twenties or thirties in good health and CMV-seronegative. Specimen: PBMCs. The gene calls are TRBV19 and TRBJ2-5, with no clear D. CDR3 amino acids: CASSIGSHPQETQYF. The CDR3 coding sequence is TGTGCCAGTAGTATAGGTAGTCATCCGCAAGAGACCCAGTACTTC. Based on the CDR3 plus reference TRBV19 and TRBJ2-5, the full variable domain is DGGITQSPKYLFRKEGQNVTLSCEQNLNHDAMYWYRQDPGQGLRLIYYSQIVNDFQKGDIAEGYSVSREKKESFPLTVTSAQKNPTAFYLCASSIGSHPQETQYFGPGTRLLVL.